This T cell receptor (beta chain) was captured by sequencing in a study of tumor-infiltrating lymphocytes in primary liver carcinoma. The study extracted blood RNA from unsorted whole blood and also extracted germline DNA. The V end lost 0 bases, the J end lost 8 bases, and 19 bases lay between the germline ends. The CDR3 has 16 residues. Germline V gene data show CDR1 as SGHAT and CDR2 as FQNNGV. With a constant-region primer, TCR beta cDNA was made from 500 ng of total RNA. Three-round nested multiplex PCR performed with slightly modified ARM-PCR produced the TCR beta libraries. The first two PCR rounds, approximately 10 cycles each, used TRBV1-TRBV30 forward primers and a C-beta reverse primer. From the multiplex PCR reads, TCRdb called clonotypes with MiXCR, one entry per CDR3 protein. The sample shows almost 200,000 distinct CDR3 sequences, roughly two thirds of them seen only once.

The gene calls are TRBV11-2 and TRBJ1-2; tentatively, D is TRBD1 (5 bases). Sequences were obtained from peripheral blood. The receptor was derived from a woman aged 60-75 years with primary liver carcinoma and hepatitis B virus infection. CDR3: CASSLEILGTTFGYTF. As DNA, the CDR3 is TGTGCCAGCAGCTTAGAGATTTTGGGGACTACCTTCGGCTACACCTTC. Full variable domain (outside the CDR3, taken from reference TRBV11-2 and TRBJ1-2): EAGVAQSPRYKIIEKRQSVAFWCNPISGHATLYWYQQILGQGPKLLIQFQNNGVVDDSQLPKDRFSAERLKGVDSTLKIQPAKLEDSAVYLCASSLEILGTTFGYTFGSGTRLTVV.